The sequence of this TCR beta chain was determined in a study of patients and donors after allogeneic stem cell transplantation. The junction had 6 bases not matched to a gene; V was cut back by 6 bases and J by 4 bases. This CDR3 region has 14 residues. The germline CDR1 and CDR2 sequences are MDHEN and SYDVKM. TCRdb re-called the RT-PCR reads with MiXCR, one entry per CDR3 protein. The sample includes around 150,000 distinct CDR3 sequences, about two fifths of them seen just once. A remark on this clonotype: Likely a read error: the CDR3 ends without its conserved phenylalanine or tryptophan.

This clonotype was sampled from a human donor who was either an allogeneic HSCT recipient or a stem cell or donor lymphocyte infusion donor (not recorded which). It is not recorded whose cells these are; they may come from a transplant donor. The specimen sequenced was blood, either unsorted or a sorted T cell fraction (not recorded which). The chain has TRBV28 and TRBJ1-5; TRBD1 aligns across 7 bases. CDR3 residues: CASSPGQLNQPQHL. CDR3 sequence (DNA): TGTGCCAGCAGCCCGGGACAGCTAAATCAGCCCCAGCATTTG.